These 18 T cell receptor beta chains came from one sample sequenced in a study of T cells in Graves' hyperthyroidism and ophthalmopathy. Researchers took RNA transcripts and amplified the TCR beta CDR3 regions from them. TCR CDR3 underwent first-round RT-PCR with the HTBI primer set. TCRdb re-derived calls from the multiplex PCR reads in MiXCR, one entry per CDR3 protein. Among 480,000 or so distinct CDR3 sequences listed, about 46% were seen once. The sample comprised peripheral blood or thyroid tissue (not recorded which). Receptors originate from an adult woman with Graves' disease, either hyperthyroidism or ophthalmopathy (not recorded which).

The genes are TRBV12-3 or TRBV12-4 and TRBJ2-7; 7 positions agree with TRBD1. The junction had 4 bases not matched to a gene; V was cut back by 3 bases and J by 5 bases. The CDR3 loop spans 13 amino acids. CDR3 sequence reads: CASSLDTGDEQYF. CDR3 sequence (DNA): TGTGCCAGCAGTTTGGATACAGGGGACGAGCAGTACTTC.

A word on this clonotype: A much larger clone sits a single nucleotide away, making a read error possible. Without the conserved terminal phenylalanine or tryptophan, this CDR3 likely stems from a read error. The CDR3 here is CASSLGRGNYGYTL. The CDR3, as DNA: TGTGCCAGCAGTCTTGGGCGGGGCAACTATGGCTACACCCTC. The rearrangement joins TRBV12-3 or TRBV12-4 to TRBJ1-2; D is perhaps TRBD1 (5 bases). V shed 5 bases and J shed 2 bases, with 12 bases lying between them. The CDR3 runs to 14 residues.

The genes are TRBV2 and TRBJ2-7; D could derive from TRBD1 or TRBD2 (6 bases each). Trimming shortened V by 2 bases and J by 3 bases, and 11 bases separated the two germline ends. Germline V gene lookup returns CDR1 SNHLY and CDR2 FYNNEI. The CDR3 is made up of 14 amino acids. The CDR3 loop is CASSEPEGGYEQYF. In DNA, the CDR3 is TGTGCCAGCAGTGAACCCGAGGGGGGCTACGAGCAGTACTTC.

The chain employs TRBV7-9 and TRBJ2-7; maybe TRBD2 (6 bases). Trimming stripped 5 bases from V and 4 bases from J, with 12 bases between. The CDR3 covers 13 residues. The germline gives CDR1 SEHNR, CDR2 FQNEAQ (reference sequence). For the CDR3, the DNA is TGTGCCAGCAGCATAAACCGGGGGTACGAGCAGTACTTC. It is translated as CASSINRGYEQYF.

This clonotype showed up just once. Relative to the germline gene, one junction end is altered; a read error may explain this. The chain combines TRBV19 with TRBJ2-7, with D possibly matching TRBD1 (6 bases). The CDR3 consists of 16 residues. Looked up from germline, CDR1 is LNHDA and CDR2 is SQIVND (reference sequence). CDR3 sequence reads: CASSTPQGSNTGELYF. CDR3 DNA sequence: TGTGCCAGTAGTACTCCACAGGGTTCGAACACCGGGGAGCTGTACTTC.

Comments on this clonotype: One junction end does not reproduce the germline sequence, and a read error may be involved. The rearrangement joins TRBV15 to TRBJ1-1; possible D gene TRBD1, 6 bases. Germline V gene sequence: CDR1 LNHNV, CDR2 YYDKDF (reference sequence). The CDR3 is 14 amino acids. Written as DNA, the CDR3 is TGTGCCTGGAACACGGGGGTTGGGGACACTGAAGCTCTCTTT. Translated: CAWNTGVGDTEALF.

The chain couples TRBV15 to TRBJ1-5, with D maybe TRBD1 (6 bases). The germline V gene has CDR1 LNHNV and CDR2 YYDKDF (reference sequence). The germline V and J ends were trimmed by 6 bases and 0 bases, with 12 bases remaining between them. The CDR3 contains 15 residues. As DNA, the CDR3 is TGTGCCACCAGTCCTTGGGGGGCTAGCAATCAGCCCCAGCATTTT. Protein sequence: CATSPWGASNQPQHF.

The chain joins TRBV2 to TRBJ1-2, with D uncertain. The CDR3 sequence is 13 residues long. The germline CDR1 and CDR2 sequences are SNHLY and FYNNEI. With 1 base removed from V and 4 bases from J, the gap between germline ends came to 7 bases. The CDR3 loop is CASSEGESYGYTF. In nucleotides, the CDR3 is TGTGCCAGCAGTGAAGGGGAGTCCTATGGCTACACCTTC.

In its sample, this clonotype was seen many times. The chain carries TRBV20-1 and TRBJ1-6, with D possibly TRBD1 on 6 matching bases. Per germline, CDR1 DFQATT and CDR2 SNEGSKA (reference sequence). The CDR3 contains 14 residues. Trimming took off 7 bases at V and 7 bases at J, with 17 bases between the two ends. CDR3 sequence reads: CSVKQGGPNSPLHF. The CDR3 nucleotides read TGCAGTGTAAAACAGGGAGGCCCAAATTCACCCCTCCACTTT.

This clonotype has only a few counts. The chain carries TRBV4-3 and TRBJ1-4, with D possibly being TRBD1 (6 bases). In germline, CDR1 is LGHNA, CDR2 YSLEER. V gave up 0 bases and J gave up 5 bases, with 13 bases separating them. CDR3 size: 16 residues. The CDR3 region has the DNA TGCGCCAGCAGCCAAGATGACCAAACAGGGAATGAAAAACTGTTTTTT. Protein: CASSQDDQTGNEKLFF.

This clonotype was seen ten or more times. The gene calls are TRBV2 and TRBJ2-2; D is possibly TRBD1 (6 bases). Looked up from germline, CDR1 is SNHLY and CDR2 is FYNNEI. Trimming stripped 0 bases from V and 2 bases from J, with 10 bases between. The CDR3 is 16 residues long. Here the CDR3 reads CASSEAGTLNTGELFF. For the CDR3, the DNA is TGTGCCAGCAGTGAAGCCGGGACACTCAACACCGGGGAGCTGTTTTTT.

In its sample, this clonotype was seen many times. V and J are TRBV7-9 and TRBJ2-7, with 7 bases lining up with TRBD2. Germline V gene sequence: CDR1 SEHNR, CDR2 FQNEAQ (reference sequence). The CDR3 spans 16 residues. J gave up 3 bases and V 4 bases, and 12 bases lay outside the gene matches. The CDR3 DNA reads TGTGCCAGCAGCTCCGCCCGAGCGGGATGGGGCTACGAGCAGTACTTC. Its protein product is CASSSARAGWGYEQYF. The full variable domain, its missing parts supplied by reference TRBV7-9 and TRBJ2-7, is DTGVSQNPRHKITKRGQNVTFRCDPISEHNRLYWYRQTLGQGPEFLTYFQNEAQLEKSRLLSDRFSAERPKGSFSTLEIQRTEQGDSAMYLCASSSARAGWGYEQYFGPGTRLTVT.

The J gene is TRBJ1-5, the V gene TRBV5-4; D gene uncertain. Germline assignment: CDR1 SGHNT and CDR2 YYREEE (reference sequence). V shed 0 bases and J shed 14 bases, with 12 bases lying between them. The CDR3 runs 12 residues. The CDR3 sequence: CASSLGHGYEHF. The CDR3 nucleotides read TGTGCCAGCAGCTTGGGACACGGCTACGAGCATTTT.

This clonotype has only a few counts. The V gene is TRBV5-6, the J gene TRBJ1-2, with unresolved D. This CDR3 has 14 amino acids. Germline CDR1 reads SGHDT; CDR2 reads YYEEEE. V gave up 1 base and J gave up 2 bases, with 9 bases separating them. CDR3 coding DNA: TGTGCCAGCAGCTTGCTTTCAGCGAACTATGGCTACACCTTC. Residues: CASSLLSANYGYTF.

The J gene is TRBJ2-2, the V gene TRBV10-2; 9 bases map to TRBD2. Trimming at V came to 5 bases and at J to 4 bases, leaving 5 bases not matched to a gene. CDR3 length equals 15 residues. Germline V gene lookup returns CDR1 WSHSY and CDR2 SAAADI. This CDR3 is CASSRTSAITGELFF. In DNA, the CDR3 is TGCGCCAGCAGTCGGACTAGCGCAATCACCGGGGAGCTGTTTTTT.

The V and J genes are TRBV29-1 and TRBJ1-2; the D is unclear. Germline CDR1 and CDR2: SQVTM and ANQGSEA. The length of the CDR3 is 14 residues. V lost 1 base, J lost 1 base, and 10 bases lay in between. CDR3 bases: TGCAGCGTTGAAGGGGTAAACTTTAACTATGGCTACACCTTC. Translated, it gives CSVEGVNFNYGYTF.

This clonotype was recorded at least ten times. J is TRBJ1-6 and V is TRBV10-3, with D perhaps matching TRBD1 (5 bases). The germline V and J ends were trimmed by 8 bases and 10 bases, with 15 bases remaining between them. Germline values: CDR1 ENHRY, CDR2 SYGVKD. The CDR3 consists of 13 residues. The CDR3 DNA sequence: TGTGCCATCCGTTCGGGACCTCCATCACCCCTCCACTTT. Amino acids: CAIRSGPPSPLHF.

The chain combines TRBV7-2 with TRBJ2-5; no clear D. Per the germline V gene, CDR1 is SGHTA and CDR2 is FQGNSA. Trimming left V 5 bases short and J 9 bases short, with 10 bases between. This CDR3 is 11 amino acids long. CDR3 DNA sequence: TGTGCCAGCAGCCCTGGGGTGGCCCAGTACTTC. It yields the protein CASSPGVAQYF.